This is a list of T cell receptor beta chains from one sample in a study of blood T cell repertoires in COVID-19. Sequencing used immunoSEQ multiplex PCR; TCRdb keeps in-frame clones, though not all of them. Of about 170,000 clones detected, more than 80% appear once; the ten largest clones hold roughly 12%. Sequenced material: PBMCs or T cells enriched from blood (not recorded which). The receptors stem from a man between 50 and 59 years old who had recovered from COVID-19. The CDR3 runs from the conserved cysteine through the conserved F or W. Each record gives: V gene, clone size, D gene, J gene, CDR3 DNA, CDR3 protein. D genes are given only for firm matches. Size values are once, few and many counts, or a class for expanded clones, and some rows have none.

v_gene: TRBV20-1; abundance: once; d_gene: .; j_gene: TRBJ1-4; CDR3nt: TGCAGTGCTAGGCTAAATGAAAAACTGTTTTTT; CDR3aa: CSARLNEKLFF
v_gene: TRBV4-1; abundance: .; d_gene: .; j_gene: TRBJ1-1; CDR3nt: TGCGCCAGCAGCCAAGAGCGTCGGGTAAGGTCCCCGAGGACTGAAGCTTTCTTT; CDR3aa: CASSQERRVRSPRTEAFF
v_gene: TRBV6-1; abundance: .; d_gene: TRBD1; j_gene: TRBJ2-3; CDR3nt: TGTGCCAGCAGTGAATCGGTCACCCAGGGGGTTACAGATACGCAGTATTTT; CDR3aa: CASSESVTQGVTDTQYF
v_gene: TRBV10-1; abundance: once; d_gene: .; j_gene: TRBJ1-5; CDR3nt: TGCGCCAGCAGTGTCGAGGAGGAGGGTCAGCCCCAGCATTTT; CDR3aa: CASSVEEEGQPQHF
v_gene: TRBV23-1; abundance: .; d_gene: .; j_gene: TRBJ1-2; CDR3nt: TGCGCCAGCAGTCATCCCGTGCAGGGTCATGGCTACACCTTC; CDR3aa: CASSHPVQGHGYTF
v_gene: TRBV15; abundance: .; d_gene: .; j_gene: TRBJ2-5; CDR3nt: TGTGCCACCAGCAGAGATATCGAGACCCAGTACTTC; CDR3aa: CATSRDIETQYF
v_gene: TRBV5-1; abundance: .; d_gene: .; j_gene: TRBJ2-7; CDR3nt: TGCGCCAGCAGCTTGTATGGTGTTGGACAGTCCTACGAGCAGTACTTC; CDR3aa: CASSLYGVGQSYEQYF
v_gene: TRBV5-1; abundance: .; d_gene: .; j_gene: TRBJ1-2; CDR3nt: TGCGCCAGCAGCTTCGGGGAGACTTATGGCTACACCTTC; CDR3aa: CASSFGETYGYTF
v_gene: TRBV7-9; abundance: .; d_gene: .; j_gene: TRBJ1-4; CDR3nt: TGTGCCAGCAGCTTACGAGGAGGAGCGGGAGGGGAAAAACTGTTTTTT; CDR3aa: CASSLRGGAGGEKLFF
v_gene: TRBV19; abundance: .; d_gene: TRBD1; j_gene: TRBJ1-1; CDR3nt: TGTGCCAGTGGGACAGATGAAGCTTTCTTT; CDR3aa: CASGTDEAFF
v_gene: TRBV11-3; abundance: .; d_gene: TRBD1; j_gene: TRBJ2-5; CDR3nt: TGTGCCAGCAGCAGAACCGGGACAGGGGTCGATGGGACCCAGTACTTC; CDR3aa: CASSRTGTGVDGTQYF
v_gene: TRBV27; abundance: .; d_gene: .; j_gene: TRBJ1-5; CDR3nt: TGTGCCAGCAGTTTATGGGCAAATAGCAATCAGCCCCAGCATTTT; CDR3aa: CASSLWANSNQPQHF
v_gene: TRBV4-3; abundance: .; d_gene: .; j_gene: TRBJ1-6; CDR3nt: TGCGCCAGCAGCCAAGATAAGCGACAGGCCCTCCACTTT; CDR3aa: CASSQDKRQALHF
v_gene: TRBV13; abundance: .; d_gene: TRBD1; j_gene: TRBJ2-3; CDR3nt: TGTGCCAGCAGTTTTGGACAGGGGGCAACAGATACGCAGTATTTT; CDR3aa: CASSFGQGATDTQYF
v_gene: TRBV2; abundance: .; d_gene: .; j_gene: TRBJ1-5; CDR3nt: TGTGCCAGCAGTGAAGGGGGGGATCAGCCCCAGCATTTT; CDR3aa: CASSEGGDQPQHF
v_gene: TRBV18; abundance: few; d_gene: TRBD1; j_gene: TRBJ1-5; CDR3nt: TGTGCCAGCTCATTCTCCGGGACAGGAGCTAATCAGCCCCAGCATTTT; CDR3aa: CASSFSGTGANQPQHF
v_gene: TRBV9; abundance: few; d_gene: TRBD1; j_gene: TRBJ2-7; CDR3nt: TGTGCCAGCAGCCCTACACAGGGGGACTACGAGCAGTACTTC; CDR3aa: CASSPTQGDYEQYF
v_gene: TRBV3-1/TRBV3-2; abundance: .; d_gene: .; j_gene: TRBJ1-6; CDR3nt: TGTGCCAGCAGCGGGAGTTCCTATAATTCACCCCTCCACTTT; CDR3aa: CASSGSSYNSPLHF
v_gene: TRBV5-4; abundance: few; d_gene: TRBD1; j_gene: TRBJ1-2; CDR3nt: TGTGCCAGCACCGTCGATAGGGGGCGCAGGTCGGGCTCCTATGGCTACACCTTC; CDR3aa: CASTVDRGRRSGSYGYTF
v_gene: TRBV5-1; abundance: .; d_gene: .; j_gene: TRBJ1-2; CDR3nt: TGCGCCAGCAGCTTGGAGCGGAACCGCAATGGCTACACCTTC; CDR3aa: CASSLERNRNGYTF
v_gene: TRBV12-3/TRBV12-4; abundance: .; d_gene: .; j_gene: TRBJ2-7; CDR3nt: TGTGCCAGCAGTTTACAGTCGTGGGCGCAGTACTTC; CDR3aa: CASSLQSWAQYF
v_gene: TRBV5-1; abundance: .; d_gene: TRBD2; j_gene: TRBJ2-3; CDR3nt: TGCGCCAGCAGCCCCGGGACTAGCCTAGATACGCAGTATTTT; CDR3aa: CASSPGTSLDTQYF
v_gene: TRBV7-9; abundance: .; d_gene: TRBD2; j_gene: TRBJ2-1; CDR3nt: TGTGCCAGCAGCCCCGAGGGACTAGCGGGGGTGAGTGAGCAGTTCTTC; CDR3aa: CASSPEGLAGVSEQFF
v_gene: TRBV6-5; abundance: .; d_gene: .; j_gene: TRBJ2-2; CDR3nt: TGTGCCAGCAGCCACCGGGGGGCTTGGGGCGGGGAGCTGTTTTTT; CDR3aa: CASSHRGAWGGELFF
v_gene: TRBV21-1; abundance: .; d_gene: .; j_gene: TRBJ1-5; CDR3nt: TGTGCCAGCAGACCGGGACAGGGGATCTGTAGCAATCAGCCCCAGCATTTT; CDR3aa: CASRPGQGICSNQPQHF
v_gene: TRBV20-1; abundance: .; d_gene: TRBD1; j_gene: TRBJ1-1; CDR3nt: TGCAGTGCTAGAGAGACAGGGGAGGCTTTCTTT; CDR3aa: CSARETGEAFF